The 10 T cell receptor beta chains presented below share a single source sample, sequenced in a study of siplizumab effects on memory and regulatory T cells. The table came from immunoSEQ multiplex PCR; TCRdb's copy has only in-frame clones and leaves some out. The sample includes roughly 68,000 clones, 83% of them seen just once. The sequenced sample consisted of memory CD4+ T cells sorted from blood. The receptors stem from a human donor in good health.

The chain has TRBV13 and TRBJ2-3, with 7 bases lining up with TRBD2. CDR3 length: 18 amino acids. Germline V lookup: CDR1 PRHDT, CDR2 FYEKMQ (reference sequence). Losses at the gene ends were 1 base for V and 6 bases for J; bases not matched to a gene: 16. CDR3 bases: TGTGCCAGCAGCTTAGCCCCACCTACAGCGGGGCCCCGGGATACGCAGTATTTT. Its protein product is CASSLAPPTAGPRDTQYF.

This chain uses TRBV10-3 with TRBJ2-7; D not resolved. The ends were cut back, 4 bases at V and 7 bases at J, with 11 bases in the middle. Germline V gene sequence: CDR1 ENHRY, CDR2 SYGVKD. This CDR3 comprises 12 residues. The CDR3 here is CAISGNGLEQYF. The CDR3 DNA sequence: TGTGCCATCAGTGGGAATGGCCTTGAGCAGTACTTC.

For the CDR3, the DNA is TGTGCCAGCAGGACCGTTAGAGGAAACACCATATATTTT. Amino acids: CASRTVRGNTIYF. This sequence joins TRBV5-6 and TRBJ1-3; D gene ambiguous. This CDR3 contains 13 residues. Germline V lookup: CDR1 SGHDT, CDR2 YYEEEE. With 5 bases removed from V and 4 bases from J, the gap between germline ends came to 10 bases.

The chain carries TRBV6-5 and TRBJ2-5; the D gene is possibly TRBD1 (6 bases). V was cut by 5 bases and J by 5 bases, with 18 bases left in between. The germline V gene has CDR1 MNHEY and CDR2 SVGAGI. This CDR3 is 15 amino acids long. CDR3 sequence reads: CASSKRTAREETQYF. DNA for the CDR3: TGTGCCAGCAGTAAACGGACAGCCCGCGAGGAGACCCAGTACTTC.

Judged by abundance, this clone is medium-sized. The rearrangement joins TRBV6-1 to TRBJ2-7; D unclear. CDR1 is MNHNS, CDR2 SASEGT, per germline. V shed 8 bases and J shed 2 bases, with 13 bases lying between them. The length of the CDR3 is 13 residues. The CDR3 nucleotides read TGTGCCAGCGCAATCGACGGTACCTACGAGCAGTACTTC. Translated: CASAIDGTYEQYF.

The V call is TRBV29-1, the J call TRBJ1-5; D perhaps matches TRBD1 (6 bases). The CDR3 is 14 amino acids. The germline V gene has CDR1 SQVTM and CDR2 ANQGSEA. V lost 3 bases and J lost 7, with 16 bases in between. The CDR3: CSVDELGGGQPQHF. DNA for the CDR3: TGCAGCGTTGATGAGCTAGGGGGAGGCCAGCCCCAGCATTTT.

V usage is TRBV5-8 and J usage is TRBJ2-1; D possibly uses TRBD1 or TRBD2 (5 bases each). V dropped 0 bases and J dropped 0 bases, with 13 bases sitting between them. This CDR3 is 17 amino acids long. CDR1 is SGHTS and CDR2 is YDEGEE in the germline V gene. CDR3 sequence reads: CASSLGLWGSSYNEQFF. CDR3 sequence (DNA): TGTGCCAGCAGCTTGGGTCTGTGGGGGTCCTCCTACAATGAGCAGTTCTTC.

The chain combines TRBV18 with TRBJ1-5, with TRBD1 matching 7 bases. The CDR3 is 15 amino acids. V trimming: 2 bases; J trimming: 1 base; junction bases outside the gene matches: 2. Germline CDR1 KGHSH, CDR2 LQKENI. The CDR3 DNA follows: TGTGCCAGCTCACCAACAGGGGACAGCAATCAGCCCCAGCATTTT. The encoded protein is CASSPTGDSNQPQHF.

The V call is TRBV5-5, the J call TRBJ1-1; D unclear. V was trimmed by 4 bases and J by 5 bases, leaving 18 bases between them. The CDR3 is made up of 15 amino acids. The V gene's germline CDR1 is SGHKS and CDR2 YYEKEE (reference sequence). CDR3 loop: CASSGTQTKVTEAFF. The CDR3 DNA sequence: TGTGCCAGCAGCGGCACACAAACAAAGGTGACTGAAGCTTTCTTT.

This chain joins TRBV5-6 and TRBJ2-7, with D perhaps assigned TRBD1 or TRBD2 (5 bases each). The CDR3 consists of 16 residues. The germline CDR1 and CDR2 sequences are SGHDT and YYEEEE. The V end was cut by 0 bases, the J end by 4 bases, with 17 bases between. In DNA, the CDR3 is TGTGCCAGCAGCTTGGAGCGTCAAGTGGGGGTTTACGAGCAGTACTTC. Translation: CASSLERQVGVYEQYF.